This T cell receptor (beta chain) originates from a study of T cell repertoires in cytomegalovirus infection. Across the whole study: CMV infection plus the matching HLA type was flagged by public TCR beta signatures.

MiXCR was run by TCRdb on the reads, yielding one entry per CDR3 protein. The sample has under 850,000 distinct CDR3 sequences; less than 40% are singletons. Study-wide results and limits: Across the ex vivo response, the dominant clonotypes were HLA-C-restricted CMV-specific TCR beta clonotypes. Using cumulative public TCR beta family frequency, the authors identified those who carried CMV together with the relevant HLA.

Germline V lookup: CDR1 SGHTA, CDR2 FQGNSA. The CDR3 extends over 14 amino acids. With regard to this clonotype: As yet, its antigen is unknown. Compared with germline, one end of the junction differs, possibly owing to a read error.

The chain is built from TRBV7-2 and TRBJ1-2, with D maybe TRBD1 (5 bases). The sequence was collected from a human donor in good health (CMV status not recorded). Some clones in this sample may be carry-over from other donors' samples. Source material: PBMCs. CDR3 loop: CASSIGHRNYGYNF. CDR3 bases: TGTGCCAGCAGCATCGGACACCGGAACTATGGCTACAACTTC.